This TCR beta chain was obtained from a study of T-cell reconstitution after alpha-beta-depleted transplantation in children. The sample holds many counts of this clonotype. V shed 0 bases and J 4 bases; nucleotides not matched to a gene: 6. The length of the CDR3 is 15 residues. Germline loops: CDR1 DFQATT, CDR2 SNEGSKA (reference sequence). For TCRbeta, the library was prepared with unique molecular identifiers. One entry per CDR3 protein, called by TCRdb with MiXCR from the PCR reads. The sample holds about 190,000 distinct CDR3 sequences, about 6.4% seen once. The sequencing here drew on PBMCs from the stem cell graft donor, taken from the stem cell graft. This clonotype originated in a human donor who donated a stem cell graft to a child with Wiskott-Aldrich syndrome. The chain employs TRBV20-1 and TRBJ1-1, with TRBD1 matching 9 bases. The CDR3 reads CSARDWDRVGTEAFF. In DNA form, the CDR3 reads TGCAGTGCTAGAGATTGGGACAGGGTAGGCACTGAAGCTTTCTTT.